This TCR beta chain is drawn from a study of Ad26.COV2.S vaccination and SARS-CoV-2 variants. In the study overall: Ad26.COV2.S given intramuscularly, once or twice 56 days apart. The study, taken as a whole, reports: People who got the vaccine had more spike-specific TCR breadth than people who got placebo. Reportedly, spike-specific CD8+ and CD4+ T cell responses achieved substantial breadth once vaccination had taken place.

This table comes from immunoSEQ multiplex PCR, and its TCRdb copy is limited to in-frame clones, with some not included. The data show about 330,000 clones, with 90% seen just once and 5.5% held by the top ten. With regard to this clone: Its specificity is unknown.

Treatment of the sample: some 20 received Ad26.COV2.S at low or high dose, single or two shots; a few received placebo; per-sample allocation not given. The study sampled participants on day 63 after the first vaccine or placebo injection. Trimming removed 3 bases from V and 2 bases from J, with 7 bases in between. This CDR3 is 13 amino acids long. The germline V gene encodes CDR1 MDHEN and CDR2 SYDVKM. The sample in question was peripheral blood, obtained in a trial of Ad26.COV2.S vaccine versus placebo. The source of this sequence is a person between 18 and 65 years old who received the Ad26.COV2.S COVID-19 vaccine or a placebo. V gene TRBV28 combines with J gene TRBJ1-2, with a weak D call TRBD1 (5 bases). The CDR3 nucleotides read TGTGCCAGCAGTTTTGGGGCAAACTATGGCTACACCTTC. This encodes CASSFGANYGYTF.